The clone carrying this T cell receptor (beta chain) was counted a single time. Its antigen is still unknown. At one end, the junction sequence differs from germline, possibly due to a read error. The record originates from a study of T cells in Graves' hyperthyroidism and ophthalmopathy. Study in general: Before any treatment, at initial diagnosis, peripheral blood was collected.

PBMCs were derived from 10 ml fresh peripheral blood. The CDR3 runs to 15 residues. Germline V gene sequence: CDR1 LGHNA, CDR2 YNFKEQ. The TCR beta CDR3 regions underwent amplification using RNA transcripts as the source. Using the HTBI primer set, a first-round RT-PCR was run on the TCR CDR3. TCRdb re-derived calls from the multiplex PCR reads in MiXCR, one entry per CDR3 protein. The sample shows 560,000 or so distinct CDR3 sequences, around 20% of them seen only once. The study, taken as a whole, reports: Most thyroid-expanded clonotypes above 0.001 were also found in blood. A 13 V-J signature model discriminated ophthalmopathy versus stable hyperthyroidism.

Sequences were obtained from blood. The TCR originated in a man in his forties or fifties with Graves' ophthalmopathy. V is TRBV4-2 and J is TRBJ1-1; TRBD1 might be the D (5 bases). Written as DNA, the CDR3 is TGTGCCAGCAGCCAACCGGGACGGAAGAACGCTGAAGCTTTCTTT. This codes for CASSQPGRKNAEAFF.